These 20 T cell receptor beta chains share one sample of origin, sequenced in a study of early T cells in non-severe SARS-CoV-2 infection. MiXCR was run by TCRdb on the 5' RACE reads, yielding one entry per CDR3 protein. The profile shows tens of thousands of distinct CDR3 sequences, approximately 8% of them singletons. The specimen sequenced was whole blood. The origin of the receptors is an adult who was a healthcare worker with PCR-confirmed SARS-CoV-2 infection or an uninfected control (not recorded which).

This clonotype was observed a handful of times. The V call is TRBV11-2, the J call TRBJ2-7, with a weak D call TRBD2 (5 bases). This CDR3 region has 13 residues. Germline-derived CDR1 and CDR2 are SGHAT and FQNNGV. Trimming removed 1 base from V and 2 bases from J, with 6 bases in between. CDR3 loop: CASSLGLPYEQYF. The CDR3 coding sequence is TGTGCCAGCAGCTTAGGACTACCCTACGAGCAGTACTTC.

This chain uses TRBV19 with TRBJ2-7; D unresolved. The V end lost 5 bases, the J end lost 0 bases, and 8 bases lay between the germline ends. CDR3 size: 13 residues. Germline CDR1 and CDR2: LNHDA and SQIVND (reference sequence). CDR3 sequence (DNA): TGTGCCAGTAGTTCGGCACCCTCCTACGAGCAGTACTTC. It yields the protein CASSSAPSYEQYF. Drawing the rest from reference TRBV19 and TRBJ2-7, the complete variable domain is DGGITQSPKYLFRKEGQNVTLSCEQNLNHDAMYWYRQDPGQGLRLIYYSQIVNDFQKGDIAEGYSVSREKKESFPLTVTSAQKNPTAFYLCASSSAPSYEQYFGPGTRLTVT.

This sequence joins TRBV6-6 and TRBJ2-5, with TRBD2 identical over 8 bases. Trimming cost V 8 bases and J 4 bases; bases outside gene matches: 3. CDR3 length equals 12 residues. From germline, CDR1 is MNHNY and CDR2 SVGAGI (reference sequence). The CDR3 DNA reads as TGTGCCAGCGCCCTAGCGGGAGAGACCCAGTACTTC. Protein: CASALAGETQYF.

A few counts support this clonotype. The chain has TRBV20-1 and TRBJ2-3; tentative D call: TRBD1 (6 bases). In germline, CDR1 is DFQATT, CDR2 SNEGSKA (reference sequence). V shed 2 bases and J shed 2 bases, with 17 bases lying between them. This CDR3 is 16 amino acids long. CDR3 amino acids: CSARPGHPTTTDTQYF. In DNA form, the CDR3 reads TGCAGTGCTAGACCGGGACATCCGACAACCACAGATACGCAGTATTTT.

This clonotype came up many times. The chain is built from TRBV29-1 and TRBJ2-7; D is possibly TRBD2 (6 bases). CDR1 is SQVTM, CDR2 ANQGSEA, per germline. This CDR3 has 16 residues. Trimming pared 0 bases from V and 7 bases from J, leaving 22 bases between. The CDR3 sequence is CSVEDSSLAGAGEQYF. As DNA, the CDR3 is TGCAGCGTTGAAGATTCGAGCCTAGCTGGGGCGGGGGAGCAGTACTTC.

Within the sample, this clonotype is medium-sized. The J gene is TRBJ1-6, the V gene TRBV7-9, with TRBD1 identical over 10 bases. Trimming at V came to 1 base and at J to 9 bases, leaving 9 bases not matched to a gene. Germline CDR1 reads SEHNR; CDR2 reads FQNEAQ (reference sequence). The CDR3 spans 17 residues. This chain's CDR3 is CASSLGTSGTGVSPLHF. CDR3 bases: TGTGCCAGCAGCTTAGGAACTTCCGGGACAGGGGTTTCACCCCTCCACTTT.

The genes are TRBV7-8 and TRBJ1-4; D is undetermined. Germline V lookup: CDR1 SGHVS, CDR2 FQNEAQ. V shed 1 base and J shed 8 bases, with 20 bases lying between them. The CDR3 has 17 amino acids. Written as DNA, the CDR3 is TGTGCCAGCAGCTTAGTGTTTGTTTCTGGGGAAGGAGAAAAACTGTTTTTT. The encoded protein is CASSLVFVSGEGEKLFF.

This clonotype was detected a few times. CDR3 in DNA: TGTGCCAGCAGCTTCGACAATACCTACGAGCAGTACTTC. Translation: CASSFDNTYEQYF. J is TRBJ2-7 and V is TRBV5-4; the D is unclear. Between the trimmed V and J ends, which lost 2 bases and 2 bases, there was a span of 8 bases. The germline gives CDR1 SGHNT, CDR2 YYREEE (reference sequence). The CDR3 extends over 13 amino acids.

This clonotype was seen only a few times. The gene calls are TRBV12-3 or TRBV12-4 and TRBJ2-1; perhaps TRBD1 as D (6 bases). Trimming took off 4 bases at V and 2 bases at J, with 18 bases between the two ends. The CDR3 consists of 17 residues. In DNA, the CDR3 is TGTGCCAGCAGTTGGAGCGGCAGGGGTGGACCCTACAATGAGCAGTTCTTC. It codes for CASSWSGRGGPYNEQFF.

This chain uses TRBV7-3 with TRBJ2-1; no firm D call. Germline V gives CDR1 SGHTA, CDR2 FQGTGA. V gave up 0 bases and J gave up 12 bases, with 15 bases separating them. CDR3 size: 14 residues. The CDR3 DNA is TGTGCCAGCAGCTTAACGGGTGCCAGCCCGGGGCAGTTCTTC. As protein: CASSLTGASPGQFF. Combining the CDR3 with reference TRBV7-3 and TRBJ2-1 gives the whole variable domain GAGVSQTPSNKVTEKGKYVELRCDPISGHTALYWYRQSLGQGPEFLIYFQGTGAADDSGLPNDRFFAVRPEGSVSTLKIQRTERGDSAVYLCASSLTGASPGQFFGPGTRLTVL.

The sample holds many counts of this clonotype. The chain employs TRBV27 and TRBJ2-1, with 11 bases fitting TRBD1. The CDR3 consists of 15 residues. V shed 2 bases, J shed 6 bases, and the junction held 3 bases outside the gene matches. Germline assignment: CDR1 MNHEY and CDR2 SMNVEV (reference sequence). CDR3 sequence (DNA): TGTGCCAGCAGTTTAGCGGGACAGGGGGGCAATGAGCAGTTCTTC. It yields the protein CASSLAGQGGNEQFF.

A few counts support this clonotype. The chain couples TRBV15 to TRBJ2-3; 9 bases are shared with TRBD1. CDR1 LNHNV and CDR2 YYDKDF come from the germline V gene (reference sequence). V shed 10 bases and J 4 bases; nucleotides not matched to a gene: 12. The CDR3 covers 15 residues. The CDR3 spells CAIGRDRVSADTQYF. Written as DNA, the CDR3 is TGTGCCATCGGCCGGGACAGGGTATCTGCAGATACGCAGTATTTT.

At least ten counts were recorded for this clonotype. J is TRBJ2-7 and V is TRBV29-1; D not certain. The CDR3 covers 13 residues. V lost 3 bases to trimming and J lost 1 base, with 10 bases between them. Germline V lookup: CDR1 SQVTM, CDR2 ANQGSEA. This CDR3 is CSVERDGSYEQYF. CDR3 sequence (DNA): TGCAGCGTTGAGCGCGACGGGTCCTACGAGCAGTACTTC.

This clonotype has ten or more counts. CDR3 loop: CASSDPTSGSPDTQYF. The DNA for the CDR3 is TGTGCCAGCAGCGACCCCACTAGCGGGAGCCCAGATACGCAGTATTTT. The chain combines TRBV7-2 with TRBJ2-3; 11 nucleotides line up with TRBD2. The CDR3 runs 16 residues. Trimming cost V 5 bases and J 4 bases; bases outside gene matches: 8. Germline-derived CDR1 and CDR2 are SGHTA and FQGNSA.

Only a few counts were recorded for this clonotype. The chain employs TRBV6-2 or TRBV6-3 and TRBJ1-1; 7 bases are shared with TRBD1. The germline V gene has CDR1 MNHEY and CDR2 SVGEGT. Losses at the gene ends were 7 bases for V and 1 base for J; bases not matched to a gene: 6. This CDR3 contains 14 residues. CDR3 in DNA: TGTGCCAGCACCCCCGGGACAGCGAACACTGAAGCTTTCTTT. Protein product: CASTPGTANTEAFF.

This clonotype has only a few counts. The chain links TRBV11-2 to TRBJ2-3; D gene ambiguous. This CDR3 has 15 residues. CDR1 is SGHAT and CDR2 is FQNNGV in the germline V gene. Trimming removed 2 bases at V and 2 bases at J, with 11 bases between. The CDR3 reads CASSLNAQLTDTQYF. The CDR3 DNA reads as TGTGCCAGCAGCTTAAACGCCCAACTCACAGATACGCAGTATTTT.

The chain links TRBV7-9 to TRBJ2-1; a possible D gene is TRBD2 (6 bases). Germline V gene sequence: CDR1 SEHNR, CDR2 FQNEAQ (reference sequence). V shed 5 bases and J shed 1 base, with 18 bases lying between them. The CDR3 covers 17 residues. The CDR3 spells CASSPPIRLVSYNEQFF. The DNA for the CDR3 is TGTGCCAGCAGCCCACCCATAAGACTAGTTTCCTACAATGAGCAGTTCTTC.

The rearrangement uses TRBV4-1 and TRBJ2-7; 7 positions match TRBD1. CDR1 MGHRA and CDR2 YSYEKL come from the germline V gene. V shed 5 bases, J shed 1 base, and the junction held 8 bases outside the gene matches. The CDR3 is 15 residues long. For the CDR3, the DNA is TGCGCCAGCAGCTCAGGCTGGGACAGATCCTACGAGCAGTACTTC. Protein product: CASSSGWDRSYEQYF.

This clonotype was observed many times. This chain joins TRBV13 and TRBJ2-1; D uncertain. The CDR3 contains 13 residues. V was pared by 4 bases and J by 8 bases, with 12 bases between. Germline values: CDR1 PRHDT, CDR2 FYEKMQ (reference sequence). In nucleotides, the CDR3 is TGTGCCAGCAGCTCGGAGCTGGCCGATGAGCAGTTCTTC. It specifies CASSSELADEQFF.

This chain uses TRBV6-6 with TRBJ1-4; D gene unclear. This CDR3 contains 13 residues. The V end was cut by 6 bases, the J end by 8 bases, with 13 bases between. CDR1 is MNHNY and CDR2 is SVGAGI in the germline V gene (reference sequence). The CDR3 sequence: CASSPLRGEKLFF. DNA of the CDR3: TGTGCCAGCAGCCCCCTCCGGGGAGAAAAACTGTTTTTT.